This T cell receptor (beta chain) was captured in a study of sequential checkpoint blockade in melanoma. About the study: Matched biopsies came pretreatment and at week 13 for about 24 patients.

CDR1 and CDR2 from the germline V gene are SGHTA and FQGNSA. J was trimmed by 10 bases and V by 2 bases; bases with no gene match: 3. This CDR3 has 13 amino acids. Treatment given: randomized to nivolumab then ipilimumab (arm A) or the reverse (arm B). Repertoires were generated with immunoSEQ multiplex PCR, while TCRdb's copy carries only in-frame clones and drops some. The table lists 37,000 or so clones, 30% to 35% of them singletons. The V gene is TRBV7-2, the J gene TRBJ1-1, with TRBD1 identical over 11 bases. The TCR was taken from a human donor with melanoma. Specimen: tumor tissue (inferred from file names), collected from a patient given nivolumab and ipilimumab in sequence. CDR3 region: CASSLRTGGRAFF. The CDR3 bases are TGTGCCAGCAGCTTAAGGACAGGGGGCCGAGCTTTCTTT.